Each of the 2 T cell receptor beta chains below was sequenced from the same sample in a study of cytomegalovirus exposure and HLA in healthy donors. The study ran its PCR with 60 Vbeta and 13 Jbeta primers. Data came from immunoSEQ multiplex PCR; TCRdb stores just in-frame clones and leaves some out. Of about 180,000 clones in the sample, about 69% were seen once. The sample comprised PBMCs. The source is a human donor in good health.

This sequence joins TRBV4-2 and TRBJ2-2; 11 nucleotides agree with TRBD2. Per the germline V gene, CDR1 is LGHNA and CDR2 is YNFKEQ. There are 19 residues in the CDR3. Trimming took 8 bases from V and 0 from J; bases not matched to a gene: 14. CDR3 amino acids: CASAKSWSSGGTNTGELFF. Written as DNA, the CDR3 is TGTGCCAGCGCTAAAAGCTGGTCTAGCGGGGGGACGAACACCGGGGAGCTGTTTTTT.

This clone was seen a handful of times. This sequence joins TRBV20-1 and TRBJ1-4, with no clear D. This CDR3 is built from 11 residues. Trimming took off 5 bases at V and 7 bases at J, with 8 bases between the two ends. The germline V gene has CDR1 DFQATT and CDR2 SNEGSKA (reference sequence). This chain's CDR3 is CSAWSTEKLFF. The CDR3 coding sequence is TGCAGTGCTTGGAGCACTGAAAAACTGTTTTTT.